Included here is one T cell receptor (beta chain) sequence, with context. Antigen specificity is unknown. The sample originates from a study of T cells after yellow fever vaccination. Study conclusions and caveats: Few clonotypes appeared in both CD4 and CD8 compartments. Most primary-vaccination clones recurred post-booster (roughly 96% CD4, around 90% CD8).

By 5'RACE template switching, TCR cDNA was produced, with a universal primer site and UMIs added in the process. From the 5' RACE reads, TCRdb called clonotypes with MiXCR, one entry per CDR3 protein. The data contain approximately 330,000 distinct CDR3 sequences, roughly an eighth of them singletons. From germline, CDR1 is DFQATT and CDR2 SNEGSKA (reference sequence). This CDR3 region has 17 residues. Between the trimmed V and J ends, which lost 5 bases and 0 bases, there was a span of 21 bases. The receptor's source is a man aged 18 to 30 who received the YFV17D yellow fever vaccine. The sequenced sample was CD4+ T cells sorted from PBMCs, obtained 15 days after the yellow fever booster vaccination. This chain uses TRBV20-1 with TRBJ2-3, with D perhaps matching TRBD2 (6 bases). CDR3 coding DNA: TGCAGTGCTTCTCGGAGGGGTCACCATCTTAGCACAGATACGCAGTATTTT. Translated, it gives CSASRRGHHLSTDTQYF.